This T cell receptor beta chain was found in a study of blood T cell repertoires in COVID-19. Study background: T cells, B-cell-depleted T cells, or PBMCs provided the cDNA or gDNA that served as material.

In the study's own analysis: Amplifying reference gene primers gave estimates of nucleated cell counts. TCRdb's table, derived via immunoSEQ multiplex PCR, lists solely in-frame clones and lacks some. The V and J calls and the clone size are those of that table, but D and trimming were determined from the DNA. The sample includes approximately 19,000 clones, under 95% of them seen just once. The CDR3 spans 15 residues. The V gene's germline CDR1 is SGHTA and CDR2 FQGTGA. V was pared by 4 bases and J by 1 base, with 12 bases between. Sequencing input: peripheral blood. The J gene is TRBJ2-3, the V gene TRBV7-3, with D possibly matching TRBD1 (6 bases). The TCR comes from a human donor in a cohort sampled during active COVID-19. CDR3 protein: CASSSPRGGTDTQYF. CDR3 nucleotide sequence: TGTGCCAGCAGCTCCCCCAGGGGCGGCACAGATACGCAGTATTTT. Combining the CDR3 with reference TRBV7-3 and TRBJ2-3 gives the whole variable domain GAGVSQTPSNKVTEKGKYVELRCDPISGHTALYWYRQSLGQGPEFLIYFQGTGAADDSGLPNDRFFAVRPEGSVSTLKIQRTERGDSAVYLCASSSPRGGTDTQYFGPGTRLTVL.